The 24 T cell receptor beta chains reported below all come from one sample, sequenced in a study of blood T cell repertoires in COVID-19. Generated by immunoSEQ multiplex PCR, the TCRdb table keeps only in-frame clones and is missing some. The sample holds 300,000 to 400,000 clones, over 70% seen once. The sequenced sample consisted of peripheral blood. These receptors came from a woman between 45 and 65 years old with COVID-19, enrolled during active disease.

This sequence joins TRBV6-1 and TRBJ1-5, with D hard to call. The CDR3 sequence is 15 residues long. V was pared by 1 base and J by 7 bases, with 14 bases between. Germline CDR1 reads MNHNS; CDR2 reads SASEGT. The CDR3 sequence is CASSEDEGTGQPQHF. CDR3 sequence (DNA): TGTGCCAGCAGTGAAGACGAGGGTACTGGACAGCCCCAGCATTTT.

In its sample, this clone was seen once. The chain carries TRBV19 and TRBJ2-1; D uncertain. With 5 bases removed from V and 14 bases from J, the gap between germline ends came to 16 bases. The CDR3 runs to 12 residues. From germline, CDR1 is LNHDA and CDR2 SQIVND (reference sequence). The chain's CDR3 is CASSVGWASKFF. The CDR3 DNA sequence: TGTGCCAGTAGTGTAGGCTGGGCGAGCAAGTTCTTC.

This sequence joins TRBV18 and TRBJ1-6; D remains unclear. The CDR3 sequence is 14 residues long. V lost 0 bases, J lost 6 bases, and 6 bases lay in between. Germline CDR1 and CDR2: KGHSH and LQKENI. CDR3 in amino acids: CASSPPTANSPLHF. CDR3 sequence (DNA): TGTGCCAGCTCACCACCCACAGCTAATTCACCCCTCCACTTT.

In its sample, this clone was seen once. This rearrangement joins TRBV5-4 to TRBJ2-7, with D possibly TRBD1 on 5 matching bases. Trimming cost V 0 bases and J 4 bases, with 8 bases left between them. The CDR3 contains 13 residues. Germline CDR1 SGHNT, CDR2 YYREEE (reference sequence). The CDR3 spells CASSLVGVYEQYF. The CDR3 DNA reads TGTGCCAGCAGCTTGGTAGGGGTTTACGAGCAGTACTTC.

The chain employs TRBV29-1 and TRBJ2-5; weak D call: TRBD1 (6 bases). Germline V gives CDR1 SQVTM, CDR2 ANQGSEA. Trimming pared 4 bases from V and 6 bases from J, leaving 12 bases between. This CDR3 region has 12 residues. CDR3 amino acids: CSVVYRAQTQYF. The CDR3 nucleotides are TGCAGCGTTGTTTACAGGGCTCAGACCCAGTACTTC. The complete variable domain, with remaining parts taken from reference TRBV29-1 and TRBJ2-5, reads SAVISQKPSRDICQRGTSLTIQCQVDSQVTMMFWYRQQPGQSLTLIATANQGSEATYESGFVIDKFPISRPNLTFSTLTVSNMSPEDSSIYLCSVVYRAQTQYFGPGTRLLVL.

This clone appeared a few times. The same CDR3 also results from other DNA sequences found in this sample. The chain recombines TRBV20-1 with TRBJ2-5; no clear D. Trimming removed 5 bases at V and 4 bases at J, with 8 bases between. CDR1 is DFQATT, CDR2 SNEGSKA, per germline (reference sequence). The CDR3 runs 11 residues. CDR3 bases: TGCAGTGCTTGGGCAGGAGAGACCCAGTACTTC. Amino acids: CSAWAGETQYF.

This chain uses TRBV9 with TRBJ1-5, with 7 bases matching TRBD1. Germline trimming cut 3 bases from V and 6 bases from J; bases unmatched to any gene: 3. CDR3 length: 13 amino acids. Germline V gene sequence: CDR1 SGDLS, CDR2 YYNGEE. CDR3 sequence (DNA): TGTGCCAGCAGCGAGACAGGGTCTCAGCCCCAGCATTTT. It codes for CASSETGSQPQHF. The variable domain in full, completed from reference TRBV9 and TRBJ1-5, reads DSGVTQTPKHLITATGQRVTLRCSPRSGDLSVYWYQQSLDQGLQFLIQYYNGEERAKGNILERFSAQQFPDLHSELNLSSLELGDSALYFCASSETGSQPQHFGDGTRLSIL.

The rearrangement uses TRBV7-9 and TRBJ1-4; 7 bases are a match to TRBD1. The CDR3 has 14 residues. V gave up 1 base and J gave up 13 bases; unmatched junction bases: 9. The germline gives CDR1 SEHNR, CDR2 FQNEAQ (reference sequence). The chain's CDR3 is CASSLGDREGGLFF. Written as DNA, the CDR3 is TGTGCCAGCAGCTTAGGCGACAGGGAAGGGGGACTGTTTTTT.

This sequence joins TRBV5-6 and TRBJ1-2; 7 bases line up with TRBD1. The V segment lost 4 bases and the J segment 7 bases; nucleotides outside the gene matches: 13. The germline gives CDR1 SGHDT, CDR2 YYEEEE. The CDR3 runs to 15 residues. The DNA for the CDR3 is TGTGCCAGCAGCCTGGGACAGCCCCCTAGGGGTGGCTACACCTTC. Its protein product is CASSLGQPPRGGYTF. Full variable domain (missing parts from reference TRBV5-6 and TRBJ1-2): DAGVTQSPTHLIKTRGQQVTLRCSPKSGHDTVSWYQQALGQGPQFIFQYYEEEERQRGNFPDRFSGHQFPNYSSELNVNALLLGDSALYLCASSLGQPPRGGYTFGSGTRLTVV.

The J gene is TRBJ2-7, the V gene TRBV2, with 9 positions matching TRBD1. The CDR3 is 14 residues long. The germline CDR1 and CDR2 sequences are SNHLY and FYNNEI. V lost 6 bases to trimming and J lost 3 bases; unmatched junction nucleotides: 6. CDR3 bases: TGTGCCAGCAGCCCCTCGGGACAGGGCTACGAGCAGTACTTC. The encoded protein is CASSPSGQGYEQYF.

This chain connects TRBV7-9 to TRBJ2-3; D is possibly TRBD2 (6 bases). Germline CDR1 is SEHNR and CDR2 is FQNEAQ (reference sequence). Trimming pared 5 bases from V and 0 bases from J, leaving 15 bases between. The CDR3 runs to 16 residues. For the CDR3, the DNA is TGTGCCAGCAGCGCCCACGGAGGGATTAGCACAGATACGCAGTATTTT. As protein: CASSAHGGISTDTQYF.

V usage is TRBV6-4 and J usage is TRBJ1-2, with D hard to call. CDR1 and CDR2 from the germline V gene are MRHNA and SNTAGT. The CDR3 has 13 amino acids. The V end lost 0 bases, the J end lost 6 bases, and 8 bases lay between the germline ends. CDR3 loop: CASSDSPGNGYTF. The CDR3 DNA is TGTGCCAGCAGTGACTCTCCCGGGAATGGCTACACCTTC.

V gene TRBV29-1 combines with J gene TRBJ2-7; 7 bases fit TRBD1. V shed 6 bases and J 3 bases; nucleotides not matched to a gene: 11. CDR3 length: 14 amino acids. In germline, CDR1 is SQVTM, CDR2 ANQGSEA. Here the CDR3 reads CSVVRQWDSYEQYF. The CDR3 DNA follows: TGCAGCGTAGTACGACAATGGGACAGCTACGAGCAGTACTTC.

The chain combines TRBV12-3 or TRBV12-4 with TRBJ2-5, with 7 bases aligning to TRBD2. Trimming removed 6 bases from V and 5 bases from J; junction bases left unmatched: 6. This CDR3 region has 13 residues. The CDR3 region is CASSNGRRETQYF. CDR3 bases: TGTGCCAGCAGCAACGGGAGGCGGGAGACCCAGTACTTC.

The chain recombines TRBV19 with TRBJ1-5, with D perhaps TRBD1 (5 bases). Germline V lookup: CDR1 LNHDA, CDR2 SQIVND (reference sequence). Between the trimmed V and J ends, which lost 5 bases and 5 bases, there was a span of 13 bases. The CDR3 extends over 14 amino acids. CDR3 bases: TGTGCCAGTAGTGCCCTTGACAGTTATCAGCCCCAGCATTTT. Amino acid sequence: CASSALDSYQPQHF.

This rearrangement joins TRBV6-5 to TRBJ2-7, with unresolved D. The germline gives CDR1 MNHEY, CDR2 SVGAGI. The CDR3 has 16 residues. Trimming cost V 2 bases and J 0 bases, with 14 bases left between them. The CDR3 sequence is CASSYKLSRSSYEQYF. The DNA of the CDR3 is TGTGCCAGCAGTTACAAACTTTCACGGAGCTCCTACGAGCAGTACTTC.

This chain joins TRBV7-2 and TRBJ2-7; 15 nucleotides align to TRBD2. J lost 3 bases, V lost 6 bases, and 15 bases had no gene match. Germline V gene sequence: CDR1 SGHTA, CDR2 FQGNSA. There are 19 residues in the CDR3. CDR3 residues: CASSLRYSPGLAGGYEQYF. The CDR3 coding sequence is TGTGCCAGCAGTTTAAGGTATTCCCCGGGACTAGCGGGAGGCTACGAGCAGTACTTC.

This chain links TRBV7-3 with TRBJ2-1; perhaps TRBD1 as D (6 bases). V was pared by 4 bases and J by 6 bases, with 16 bases between. CDR3 size: 15 residues. CDR1 SGHTA and CDR2 FQGTGA come from the germline V gene. The chain's CDR3 is CASSSRVLGGNEQFF. For the CDR3, the DNA is TGTGCCAGCAGCTCCAGAGTCTTAGGGGGCAATGAGCAGTTCTTC.

This chain uses TRBV29-1 with TRBJ1-2; 8 positions match TRBD1. Trimming cost V 5 bases and J 6 bases; bases outside gene matches: 2. Germline V lookup: CDR1 SQVTM, CDR2 ANQGSEA. The CDR3 contains 11 residues. The CDR3 loop reads CSVKTGDGYTF. DNA of the CDR3: TGCAGCGTTAAGACAGGGGATGGCTACACCTTC.

This clone has ten or more counts. This rearrangement joins TRBV21-1 to TRBJ2-2; the table's D call, TRBD1, has no DNA check behind it. TRBV21-1 is noted as a pseudogene. This CDR3 spans 17 amino acids. The CDR3 nucleotides read TGTGCCAGCAGCGACCCGAGACAGGGGACACACACCGGGGAGCTGTTTTTT. Encoded protein: CASSDPRQGTHTGELFF.

The rearrangement links TRBV6-5 to TRBJ2-1; TRBD2 aligns across 12 bases. Germline V gene data show CDR1 as MNHEY and CDR2 as SVGAGI. The length of the CDR3 is 14 residues. Germline trimming cut 6 bases from V and 9 bases from J; bases unmatched to any gene: 6. Here the CDR3 reads CASSLAGGLGEQFF. In DNA form, the CDR3 reads TGTGCCAGCAGCCTAGCGGGAGGGTTGGGTGAGCAGTTCTTC.

V is TRBV6-5 and J is TRBJ2-2; 7 bases fit TRBD1. Germline V gene sequence: CDR1 MNHEY, CDR2 SVGAGI. The CDR3 has 15 residues. Unmatched junction bases numbered 7, after V lost 7 bases and J lost 2 bases. The CDR3 spells CASIRRQGNTGELFF. CDR3 sequence (DNA): TGTGCCAGCATCCGACGACAGGGAAACACCGGGGAGCTGTTTTTT.

The V and J genes are TRBV24-1 and TRBJ2-3, with 10 bases matching TRBD2. Germline V lookup: CDR1 KGHDR, CDR2 SFDVKD. V shed 3 bases, J shed 0 bases, and the junction held 11 bases outside the gene matches. This CDR3 is built from 19 residues. In DNA form, the CDR3 reads TGTGCCACCAGTGATGCGATCCTAGCGGGAGTGACTAGCACAGATACGCAGTATTTT. Amino acid sequence: CATSDAILAGVTSTDTQYF.

This clone was found a few times. The chain joins TRBV19 to TRBJ2-7; D uncertain. Trimming took off 4 bases at V and 0 bases at J, with 10 bases between the two ends. The CDR3 is made up of 14 amino acids. In germline, CDR1 is LNHDA, CDR2 SQIVND (reference sequence). The CDR3 nucleotides read TGTGCCAGTAGTAAACGTTCTATCTCCTACGAGCAGTACTTC. It codes for CASSKRSISYEQYF.